A single sample gave rise to the 7 T cell receptor beta chains below, sequenced in a study of blood T cell repertoires in COVID-19. Clones were read by immunoSEQ multiplex PCR, and TCRdb kept only the in-frame ones, dropping some. Among 95,000 to 110,000 clones listed, 75% to 90% were seen once. The specimen was peripheral blood. These receptors were obtained from a human donor in a cohort sampled during active or convalescent COVID-19.

The chain recombines TRBV5-6 with TRBJ1-2; possibly TRBD1 for D (5 bases). V was clipped by 4 bases and J by 4 bases, with 17 bases between them. The germline gives CDR1 SGHDT, CDR2 YYEEEE. The CDR3 is made up of 15 amino acids. CDR3 sequence reads: CASSNGPRDFYGYTF. Here the CDR3 DNA reads TGTGCCAGCAGCAACGGTCCCAGGGACTTCTATGGCTACACCTTC.

The chain links TRBV10-3 to TRBJ2-3; D perhaps matches TRBD2 (5 bases). The germline V gene encodes CDR1 ENHRY and CDR2 SYGVKD. CDR3 size: 14 residues. V was cut by 10 bases and J by 3 bases, with 17 bases left in between. CDR3 residues: CATLREGVTDTQYF. CDR3 nucleotides: TGTGCCACCCTCCGAGAGGGAGTAACAGATACGCAGTATTTT.

This rearrangement joins TRBV2 to TRBJ2-1; 8 nucleotides agree with TRBD1. CDR3 length equals 15 residues. Trimming at V came to 6 bases and at J to 7 bases, leaving 11 bases not matched to a gene. Germline CDR1 SNHLY, CDR2 FYNNEI. DNA of the CDR3: TGTGCCAGCAGCGGACAGGGTACTGAAGTTAATGAGCAGTTCTTC. As protein: CASSGQGTEVNEQFF.

This clone appeared a few times. In the same sample, other DNA sequences code for this CDR3. This chain joins TRBV5-1 and TRBJ2-5; D gene unclear. The CDR3 is 14 amino acids. Germline values: CDR1 SGHRS, CDR2 YFSETQ. V was clipped by 0 bases and J by 0 bases, with 6 bases between them. DNA of the CDR3: TGCGCCAGCAGCTTGGGCCAGGACCAAGAGACCCAGTACTTC. Its protein product is CASSLGQDQETQYF.

The J gene is TRBJ2-2, the V gene TRBV7-2; unclear D gene. Trimming took 0 bases from V and 7 from J, leaving 6 bases between them. This CDR3 has 13 amino acids. CDR1 is SGHTA and CDR2 is FQGNSA in the germline V gene. The CDR3 region has the DNA TGTGCCAGCAGCTTAGCCCTCTACGGGGAGCTGTTTTTT. It is translated as CASSLALYGELFF.

This chain uses TRBV3-1 (or the pseudogene TRBV3-2) with TRBJ2-2; 8 nucleotides match TRBD2. V lost 1 base to trimming and J lost 3 bases; unmatched junction nucleotides: 7. Per germline, CDR1 LGHDT and CDR2 YNNKEL (reference sequence). The CDR3 covers 17 residues. The DNA of the CDR3 is TGTGCCAGCAGCCAAGCTTTCGGGGGGGCCGACACCGGGGAGCTGTTTTTT. Residues: CASSQAFGGADTGELFF.

The chain recombines TRBV9 with TRBJ2-4; perhaps TRBD2 as D (6 bases). This CDR3 contains 13 residues. Trimming pared 0 bases from V and 10 bases from J, leaving 11 bases between. From germline, CDR1 is SGDLS and CDR2 YYNGEE. Written as DNA, the CDR3 is TGTGCCAGCAGCGTAGATTACCGGGGGATTCAGTACTTC. Amino acid sequence: CASSVDYRGIQYF.